This is a list of T cell receptor beta chains from one sample in a study of cytomegalovirus exposure and HLA in healthy donors. Measured with immunoSEQ multiplex PCR; TCRdb has only the in-frame clones, and not every one. The sample carries over 150,000 clones, about three quarters recorded once. Sequencing was done on a sample of PBMCs. These receptors originate from a woman aged 40 to 50 in good health and CMV-seronegative. The CDR3 runs from the conserved cysteine through the conserved F or W. Each record gives: J gene, D gene, clone size, V gene, CDR3 DNA, CDR3 protein. D genes are given only for firm matches. Size is omitted from some rows. Given values are once, few, many or a class for expanded clones.

>TRBJ2-7|TRBD2|NA|TRBV5-8
TGTGCCAGCAGCCCCGGGACTAGCGCGCGCTACGAGCAGTACTTC
CASSPGTSARYEQYF
>TRBJ2-3|NA|NA|TRBV7-9
TGTGCCAGCAGCTTATCTTCCACAGATACGCAGTATTTT
CASSLSSTDTQYF
>TRBJ1-3|NA|NA|TRBV7-2
TGTGCCAGCAGCTTAGGACAGGTCCGAGGTGGAAACACCATATATTTT
CASSLGQVRGGNTIYF
>TRBJ1-5|TRBD1|few|TRBV5-6
TGTGCCAGCAGCGAGGACAGGGGTCAGCCCCAGCATTTT
CASSEDRGQPQHF
>TRBJ2-1|TRBD2|NA|TRBV2
TGTGCCACCTTGCTTTTAGCGGGAGGGCCGGGGGAGCAGTTCTTC
CATLLLAGGPGEQFF
>TRBJ1-2|NA|NA|TRBV6-1
TGTGCCAGCAGTGAAAGGCCAGGGGAAGGCTACACCTTC
CASSERPGEGYTF
>TRBJ1-2|TRBD1|NA|TRBV28
TGTGCCAGCAGTTTACCAGGGGGCTATGGCTACACCTTC
CASSLPGGYGYTF
>TRBJ2-2|TRBD2|NA|TRBV6-1
TGTGCCAGCAGGGTAGCGGGAACCACCGGGGAGCTGTTTTTT
CASRVAGTTGELFF
>TRBJ2-3|TRBD2|NA|TRBV6-1
TGTGCCAGCAGTGTGAGGGAGGGGCTAGCGGCCACAGATACGCAGTATTTT
CASSVREGLAATDTQYF
>TRBJ1-2|NA|NA|TRBV5-6
TGTGCCAGCAGCCTTGGTCCCCAGGGGTACTATGGCTACACCTTC
CASSLGPQGYYGYTF
>TRBJ2-7|NA|NA|TRBV4-1
TGCGCCAGCAGCCCCCGCTCTCAGGGGATGGCTTACGAGCAGTACTTC
CASSPRSQGMAYEQYF
>TRBJ2-3|NA|NA|TRBV6-1
TGTGCCAGCAGTACCCTCGGCCTTCCAGGAGATACGCAGTATTTT
CASSTLGLPGDTQYF
>TRBJ1-1|TRBD1|NA|TRBV5-1
TGCGCCAGCAGCTTAGGTCCCCAAACAGGGGGCACTACTGAAGCTTTCTTT
CASSLGPQTGGTTEAFF
>TRBJ1-4|NA|few|TRBV4-1
TGCGCCAGCAGCCAAGATTTCACAGTTAGGAATGAAAAACTGTTTTTT
CASSQDFTVRNEKLFF
>TRBJ1-2|NA|NA|TRBV19
TGTGCCAGTAACCCACCCTCCGACAGTTCTGGCTACACCTTC
CASNPPSDSSGYTF
>TRBJ1-1|TRBD1|NA|TRBV5-1
TGCGCCAGCACGATCACTCCCCAGGGGGGTACTGAAGCTTTCTTT
CASTITPQGGTEAFF
>TRBJ1-6|NA|NA|TRBV6-4
TGTGCCAGCAGCAAGTCGTCGACAGAAACCTATAATTCACCCCTCCACTTT
CASSKSSTETYNSPLHF
>TRBJ2-5|TRBD1|few|TRBV5-1
TGCGCCAGCAGCCTGGGGTTCGGGACAGGGCGTCAAGAGACCCAGTACTTC
CASSLGFGTGRQETQYF
>TRBJ1-1|NA|NA|TRBV6-5
TGTGCCAGCAGTTACGCCATCGGGTCGTATGAAGCTTTCTTT
CASSYAIGSYEAFF
>TRBJ1-1|NA|few|TRBV5-4
TGTGCCAGCAGCTTGGACAGGGACAACACTGAAGCTTTCTTT
CASSLDRDNTEAFF
>TRBJ2-4|NA|NA|TRBV2
TGTGCCAGCAGTGGGGGCAGGGCCCGGGGGATTCAGTACTTC
CASSGGRARGIQYF
>TRBJ1-2|NA|NA|TRBV19
TGTGCCAGTAGAAACAGTCGGCTCTCGTATGGCTACACCTTC
CASRNSRLSYGYTF
>TRBJ2-7|NA|NA|TRBV5-6
TGTGCCAGCAGCTCACCCCAGGGTACAGAGTACGAGCAGTACTTC
CASSSPQGTEYEQYF
>TRBJ1-2|TRBD1|NA|TRBV6-6
TGTGCCAGCAGCTTCCTGGGACAGGGGAGACATGGCTACACCTTC
CASSFLGQGRHGYTF
>TRBJ1-5|TRBD1|few|TRBV5-1
TGCGCCAGCAGCCTGACAGGGGAGGTCAATCAGCCCCAGCATTTT
CASSLTGEVNQPQHF
>TRBJ1-6|TRBD1|once|TRBV30
TGTGCCTGGAGGAAAATGGACAGGGAGAATTCACCCCTCCACTTT
CAWRKMDRENSPLHF
>TRBJ2-2|TRBD1|NA|TRBV6-1
TGTGCCAGCAATAGAAACAGGGGTAACACCGGGGAGCTGTTTTTT
CASNRNRGNTGELFF
>TRBJ2-7|TRBD1|NA|TRBV7-9
TGTGCCAGCAGTCAAGACAGGGGTAATTCCTACGAGCAGTACTTC
CASSQDRGNSYEQYF
>TRBJ1-2|NA|NA|TRBV2
TGTGCCAGCAGAGAACAAACAGGGTACGGCTACACCTTC
CASREQTGYGYTF
>TRBJ2-7|NA|NA|TRBV7-9
TGTGCCAGCAGCTATGGCGCGGTTTACGAGCAGTACTTC
CASSYGAVYEQYF
>TRBJ2-3|TRBD2|once|TRBV5-1
TGCGCCAGCAGCTCTAGCGGGGGTGGCACAGATACGCAGTATTTT
CASSSSGGGTDTQYF
>TRBJ1-3|NA|few|TRBV2
TGTGCCAGCAGTGTCGGCCACAGGGACGCTGGAAACACCATATATTTT
CASSVGHRDAGNTIYF
>TRBJ1-5|TRBD1|NA|TRBV7-8
TGTGCCAGCAGCTCCGGACAGGGCAATCAGCCCCAGCATTTT
CASSSGQGNQPQHF